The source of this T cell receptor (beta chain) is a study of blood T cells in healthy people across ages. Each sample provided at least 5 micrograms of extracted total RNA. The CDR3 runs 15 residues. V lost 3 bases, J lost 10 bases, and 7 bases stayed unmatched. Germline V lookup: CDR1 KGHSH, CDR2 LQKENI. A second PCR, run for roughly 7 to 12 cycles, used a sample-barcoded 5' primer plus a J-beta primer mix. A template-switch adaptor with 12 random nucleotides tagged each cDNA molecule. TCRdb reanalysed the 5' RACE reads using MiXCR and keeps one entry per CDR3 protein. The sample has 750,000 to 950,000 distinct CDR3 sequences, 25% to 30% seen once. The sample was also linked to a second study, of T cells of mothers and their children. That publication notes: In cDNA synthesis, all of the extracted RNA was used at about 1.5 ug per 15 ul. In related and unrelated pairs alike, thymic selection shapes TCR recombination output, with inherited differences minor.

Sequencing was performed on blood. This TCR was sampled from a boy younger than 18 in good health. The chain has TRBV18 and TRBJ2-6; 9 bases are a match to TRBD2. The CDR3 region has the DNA TGTGCCAGCTCACCGGGGACTAGCTCAAATAACGTCCTGACTTTC. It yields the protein CASSPGTSSNNVLTF.